This T cell receptor (beta chain) was documented in a study of blood T cell repertoires in COVID-19. Study-wide background: The origin of the acute and convalescent COVID-19 samples was the United States, Italy and Spain. T cells, B-cell-depleted T cells, or PBMCs supplied cDNA or gDNA.

Original analysis: Using reference gene primer amplification, nucleated cell counts were estimated. Clones were sequenced by immunoSEQ multiplex PCR, and TCRdb holds only the in-frame ones, with some missing. That table furnishes V, J and clone size, whereas the DNA furnished D and trimming. The repertoire holds roughly 93,000 clones, with 65% to 85% as singletons. Trimming removed 3 bases from V and 6 bases from J; junction bases left unmatched: 9. Germline loops: CDR1 SGHRS, CDR2 YFSETQ. CDR3 length: 15 residues. V usage is TRBV5-1 and J usage is TRBJ2-1; 7 bases map to TRBD1. The sample consisted of peripheral blood. The source of this sequence is a woman older than 75 with acute or convalescent COVID-19. CDR3 in DNA: TGCGCCAGCAGCTCCCGAGGGGGCACAACCAATGAGCAGTTCTTC. Translating it yields CASSSRGGTTNEQFF.